This T cell receptor (beta chain) came from a study of blood T cells in healthy people across ages. With regard to this clonotype: The junction does not match germline at one end; this may be a read error.

A second PCR, run for 7 to 11 cycles, used a sample-barcoded 5' primer plus a J-beta primer mix. CDR3-containing paired-end reads numbering at least 2.5 million came from each sample. TCRdb reprocessed the 5' RACE reads with MiXCR, giving one entry per CDR3 protein. Here the sample spans about 1.6 million distinct CDR3 sequences, 34% being singletons. Peripheral blood samples of about 10 milliliters were drawn from each donor. Sequenced: blood. The sequence was collected from a woman under 40 in good health.

In DNA form, the CDR3 reads TGTGCCAGCAGCTTAGATCGGGGTGACACAGATACGCAGTATTTT. This sequence encodes CASSLDRGDTDTQYF. J is TRBJ2-3 and V is TRBV5-1, with D maybe TRBD2 (5 bases). Per germline, CDR1 SGHRS and CDR2 YFSETQ. The CDR3 is 15 amino acids.